These T cell receptor beta chains were read from a single sample in a study. TCRdb reprocessed the RT-PCR reads with MiXCR, giving one entry per CDR3 protein. This table holds about 680,000 distinct CDR3 sequences, 11% to 15% found once. Sequenced sample: memory CD4+ T cells from blood. These receptors all come from a female donor in good health, serving as a healthy control. Both conserved end residues are part of each CDR3. The D gene is left open where the match is weak. Where a row states a size, it is once, few, many or the class of an expanded clone; other rows omit it.

>TRBJ2-3|many|16|TRBD2|TRBV27
TGTGCCAGCTCGAGACTAGCGGGACTGAGCACAGATACGCAGTATTTT
CASSRLAGLSTDTQYF
>TRBJ2-1|.|16|TRBD1|TRBV12-3/TRBV12-4
TGTGCCAGCAGTTTAGAGAGACAGGGCCCCTACAATGAGCAGTTCTTC
CASSLERQGPYNEQFF
>TRBJ1-6|.|15|.|TRBV7-3
TGTGCCAGCAGCCCTGTGGGTGGGGTGGGCTCACCCCTCCACTTT
CASSPVGGVGSPLHF
>TRBJ2-5|many|17|TRBD2|TRBV4-3
TGCGCCAGCAGCCGAATCCCGGGACTAGCGGGAAGGGAGACCCAGTACTTC
CASSRIPGLAGRETQYF
>TRBJ1-4|few|12|.|TRBV20-1
TGCAGTGCGATGACCAGGTTCGAAAAACTGTTTTTT
CSAMTRFEKLFF
>TRBJ2-1|many|15|TRBD1|TRBV4-1
TGCGCCAGCAGCCCGTCGACAGGGGGATACAATGAGCAGTTCTTC
CASSPSTGGYNEQFF
>TRBJ2-1|.|15|TRBD1|TRBV12-3/TRBV12-4
TGTGCCAGCAGTTTGAGGGACAGGAATTACAATGAGCAGTTCTTC
CASSLRDRNYNEQFF
>TRBJ1-1|.|12|.|TRBV6-5
TGTGCCAGCACCCGGCGATTAGGTGAAGCTTTCTTT
CASTRRLGEAFF
>TRBJ2-3|many|18|TRBD1|TRBV7-3
TGTGCCAGCAGCTCACATCCCCGACAGGGATGGGGTACAGATACGCAGTATTTT
CASSSHPRQGWGTDTQYF
>TRBJ2-1|few|15|.|TRBV12-3/TRBV12-4
TGTGCCAGCCTCCTTAGTGCAGACTCCTACAATGAGCAGTTCTTC
CASLLSADSYNEQFF
>TRBJ1-4|.|14|.|TRBV5-1
TGCGCCAGCAGGCTCGCGGGGGGCAATGAAAAACTGTTTTTT
CASRLAGGNEKLFF
>TRBJ2-1|.|15|TRBD2|TRBV5-6
TGTGCCAGCAGCTTCCCGGGACTAGCGGGGGATGAGCAGTTCTTC
CASSFPGLAGDEQFF
>TRBJ2-7|many|14|.|TRBV5-1
TGCGCCAGCAGCTTGGCGGCAGCCTCCTACGAGCAGTACTTC
CASSLAAASYEQYF
>TRBJ2-1|.|14|.|TRBV10-3
TGTGCCATCAGGAAGACGGGAAAGAACAATGAGCAGTTCTTC
CAIRKTGKNNEQFF
>TRBJ2-1|many|13|.|TRBV20-1
TGCAGTGCTAGGCCCAATCGGTACAATGAGCAGTTCTTC
CSARPNRYNEQFF
>TRBJ2-1|.|16|.|TRBV13
TGTGCCAGCAGCGGTAGGATTATTGACGATTACAATGAGCAGTTCTTC
CASSGRIIDDYNEQFF
>TRBJ2-7|.|16|TRBD1|TRBV3-1
TGTGCCAGCAGCCGACGCGGGACAGGGACTGTCTACGAGCAGTACTTC
CASSRRGTGTVYEQYF
>TRBJ1-2|.|15|.|TRBV7-2
TGTGCCAGCAGCTTATCCTCCGGCGGGTCCTATGGCTACACCTTC
CASSLSSGGSYGYTF
>TRBJ2-1|many|14|TRBD2|TRBV20-1
TGCAGTGCTAGTAGGGCTAGCGGGTACAATGAGCAGTTCTTC
CSASRASGYNEQFF
>TRBJ1-2|many|15|TRBD1|TRBV18
TGTGCCAGCTCACCCCAGGGGGGTGATGACTATGGCTACACCTTC
CASSPQGGDDYGYTF
>TRBJ2-3|few|14|.|TRBV20-1
TGCAGTGCGAAGGACAGCTTACGCGGAGATACGCAGTATTTT
CSAKDSLRGDTQYF
>TRBJ1-2|many|13|TRBD1|TRBV5-1
TGCGCCAGCAGCGTGGGACAGACTAATGGCTACACCTTC
CASSVGQTNGYTF
>TRBJ1-5|many|14|.|TRBV6-5
TGTGCCAGCAGCCGTCCGGGGATGGATCAGCCCCAGCATTTT
CASSRPGMDQPQHF
>TRBJ2-1|many|20|.|TRBV4-3
TGCGCCAGCAGCCGTGTGCCATTTTTGGCGGGGTCTAACGGGTACAATGAGCAGTTCTTC
CASSRVPFLAGSNGYNEQFF
>TRBJ2-6|.|18|.|TRBV4-1
TGCGCCAGCAGCCAAGAAGCAGGGGTGATCTCTGGGGCCAACGTCCTGACTTTC
CASSQEAGVISGANVLTF
>TRBJ1-6|.|13|.|TRBV7-2
TGTGCCAGCAGCCCACGATCGGATTCACCCCTCCACTTT
CASSPRSDSPLHF
>TRBJ2-7|few|17|TRBD2|TRBV20-1
TGCAGTGCCCCCGGATTAGCGGGGGGGCCTGAGTCCTACGAGCAGTACTTC
CSAPGLAGGPESYEQYF
>TRBJ2-3|.|13|.|TRBV28
TGTGCCAGCGGAGGGGGCGGCACAGATACGCAGTATTTT
CASGGGGTDTQYF
>TRBJ1-4|.|15|.|TRBV15
TGTGCCACCAGCAGAGATGGGTCGGATTATGAAAAACTGTTTTTT
CATSRDGSDYEKLFF
>TRBJ1-5|few|15|.|TRBV12-3/TRBV12-4
TGTGCCAGCAGTCCAGCGAGCGGGGGCATTCAGCCCCAGCATTTT
CASSPASGGIQPQHF
>TRBJ1-1|few|13|.|TRBV29-1
TGCAGCGTCCAAATGTGGGGCCCGGGCGAAGCTTTCTTT
CSVQMWGPGEAFF
>TRBJ1-1|.|14|.|TRBV5-1
TGCGCCAGCAGCTGGGGGCCCGTGAACACTGAAGCTTTCTTT
CASSWGPVNTEAFF
>TRBJ2-6|few|16|.|TRBV7-2
TGTGCCAGCAGCTGGGGGGTTAGCTCTGGGGCCAACGTCCTGACTTTC
CASSWGVSSGANVLTF
>TRBJ2-7|few|15|TRBD2|TRBV20-1
TGCAGTGCCTCGCCTCCGGGACTAGGGAGGCTCGAGCAGTACTTC
CSASPPGLGRLEQYF
>TRBJ2-5|.|13|.|TRBV9
TGTGCCAGCAATCGACAGGTCGAAGAGACCCAGTACTTC
CASNRQVEETQYF
>TRBJ1-4|few|14|TRBD1|TRBV9
TGTGCCAGCAGCTCCCGGACAGGGCGAGAAAAACTGTTTTTT
CASSSRTGREKLFF
>TRBJ2-1|many|18|TRBD1|TRBV6-5
TGTGCCAGCAGTTACTCGAATGGTAGGACAGGGAAAAACAATGAGCAGTTCTTC
CASSYSNGRTGKNNEQFF
>TRBJ2-2|few|15|.|TRBV7-2
TGTGCCAGCAGCAGAGGTCAGGGCTCCGCCGGGGAGCTGTTTTTT
CASSRGQGSAGELFF
>TRBJ1-2|.|14|TRBD1|TRBV3-1
TGTGCCAGCAGCCAGAGGGACAGGGGACGCGGCTACACCTTC
CASSQRDRGRGYTF
>TRBJ2-1|.|16|.|TRBV4-3
TGCGCCAGCAGACCGGGGGGCCCTAGCTCCTACAATGAGCAGTTCTTC
CASRPGGPSSYNEQFF
>TRBJ1-2|many|15|TRBD1|TRBV30
TGTGCCTGGAGTGTACTGGGACAGGGGGCGAATGGCTACACCTTC
CAWSVLGQGANGYTF
>TRBJ2-5|.|14|TRBD2|TRBV5-1
TGCGCCAGCAGCCCCTCGGGGGGGCCAGAGACCCAGTACTTC
CASSPSGGPETQYF
>TRBJ2-7|.|15|.|TRBV2
TGTGCCAGCACGTCTTCCCACTCCGAAGGCTACGAGCAGTACTTC
CASTSSHSEGYEQYF
>TRBJ1-5|few|15|.|TRBV7-2
TGTGCCAGCAGCCCTCGTGGGTCTGGGGGTCAGCCCCAGCATTTT
CASSPRGSGGQPQHF
>TRBJ2-7|few|16|TRBD1|TRBV12-3/TRBV12-4
TGTGCCAGCAGTTTAGGTAGTAACAGGGGTTCCTACGAGCAGTACTTC
CASSLGSNRGSYEQYF
>TRBJ2-2|few|14|.|TRBV2
TGTGCCAGCAGTGAAGACGGTAACACCGGGGAGCTGTTTTTT
CASSEDGNTGELFF
>TRBJ2-2|.|15|TRBD2|TRBV18
TGTGCCAGCTCACCGGCGGGAGGGGACACCGGGGAGCTGTTTTTT
CASSPAGGDTGELFF
>TRBJ1-2|many|12|.|TRBV20-1
TGCAGTGCTAGAGATCCCCTAGCTGGCTACACCTTC
CSARDPLAGYTF
>TRBJ2-4|few|16|.|TRBV20-1
TGCAGTGCTAGAGACCCGGGACAACAAGCCAAAAACATTCAGTACTTC
CSARDPGQQAKNIQYF
>TRBJ1-4|few|14|.|TRBV7-9
TGTGCCAGCAGCCCTGGGTCAACTAATGAAAAACTGTTTTTT
CASSPGSTNEKLFF
>TRBJ2-2|many|15|TRBD1|TRBV7-2
TGTGCCAGCAGCTCGTGGGACAGGGGGCTTGAGGAGCTGTTTTTT
CASSSWDRGLEELFF
>TRBJ2-5|.|15|.|TRBV7-2
TGTGCCAGCAGCTTAGCGTGGGCCGATCTAGGGACCCAGTACTTC
CASSLAWADLGTQYF
>TRBJ2-3|.|16|TRBD2|TRBV20-1
TGCAGTGCTAGAGATTGGGCTAGCGGGAGCTCTAATACGCAGTATTTT
CSARDWASGSSNTQYF
>TRBJ1-2|.|15|.|TRBV7-2
TGTGCCAGCAGCTTAGTGGCCGGGTCGGACTATGGCTACACCTTC
CASSLVAGSDYGYTF
>TRBJ2-7|.|16|TRBD2|TRBV20-1
TGCAGTGCTAGTGCAAATAGCGGGGGTAGCTCCTACGAGCAGTACTTC
CSASANSGGSSYEQYF
>TRBJ2-1|.|13|.|TRBV5-6
TGTGCCAGCAGCTTCGGGGGCGTCGGTGAGCAGTTCTTC
CASSFGGVGEQFF
>TRBJ1-6|few|16|.|TRBV9
TGTGCCAGCAGCGCGGACCCGATTGCGCGCAAGGCACCCCTCCACTTT
CASSADPIARKAPLHF
>TRBJ2-1|few|14|.|TRBV24-1
TGTGCCACCAGTGATTCCTGGGGGCACAATGAGCAGTTCTTC
CATSDSWGHNEQFF
>TRBJ2-6|.|18|.|TRBV7-9
TGTGCCAGCACCCAAATCAGGACAAGCTTGACTGGGGCCAACGTCCTGACTTTC
CASTQIRTSLTGANVLTF
>TRBJ1-6|.|14|.|TRBV5-1
TGCGCCAGCACCTTGGCTGGGCTAGATTCACCCCTCCACTTT
CASTLAGLDSPLHF